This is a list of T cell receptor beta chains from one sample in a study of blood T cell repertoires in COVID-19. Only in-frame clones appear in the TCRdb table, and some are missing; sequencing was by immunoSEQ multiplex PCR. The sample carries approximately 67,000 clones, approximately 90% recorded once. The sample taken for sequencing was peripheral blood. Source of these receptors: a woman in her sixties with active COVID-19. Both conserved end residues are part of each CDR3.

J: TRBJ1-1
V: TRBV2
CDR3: CASSVLGTEAFF

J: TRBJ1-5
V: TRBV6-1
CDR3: CASSDLYSNQPQHF

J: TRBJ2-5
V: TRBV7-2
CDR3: CASSYGGGGETQYF

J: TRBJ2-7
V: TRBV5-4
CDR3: CASSHSGGNYEQYF

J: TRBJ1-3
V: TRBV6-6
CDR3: CASSPTAGASGNTIYF

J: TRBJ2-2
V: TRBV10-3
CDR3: CAISVTGTSGANTGELFF

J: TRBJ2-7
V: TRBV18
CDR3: CASSPPTGYSYEQYF

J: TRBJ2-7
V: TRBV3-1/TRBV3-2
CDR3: CASSQETGTYYEQYF

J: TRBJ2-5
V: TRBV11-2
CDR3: CASSLVREWTETQYF

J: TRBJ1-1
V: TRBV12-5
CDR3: CASGLPSTPGAFF

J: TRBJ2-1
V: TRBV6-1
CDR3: CASSESMIPSGTNEQFF

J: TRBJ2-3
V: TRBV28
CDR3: CASRTRPSTDTQYF

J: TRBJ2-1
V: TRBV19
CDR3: CASTDRGYNEQFF

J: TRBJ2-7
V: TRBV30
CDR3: CAWELEGRNEQYF

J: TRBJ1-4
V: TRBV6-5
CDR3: CAIQGRLSTNEKLFF

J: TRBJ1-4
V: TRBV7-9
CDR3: CASSFVGSGGEKLFF

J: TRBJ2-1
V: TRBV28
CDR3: CASSLMASGTMWNEQFF

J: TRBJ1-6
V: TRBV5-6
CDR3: CASSLLGQPPLHF

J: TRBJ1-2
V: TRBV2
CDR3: CASRDSIYGYTF

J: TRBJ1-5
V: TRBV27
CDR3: CASSFSSNQPQHF

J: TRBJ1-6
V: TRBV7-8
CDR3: CASSLAQGRGSPLHF

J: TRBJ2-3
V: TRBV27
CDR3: CASSLVRGGDTQYF

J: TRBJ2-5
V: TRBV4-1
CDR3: CASSPRTSGGRETQYF

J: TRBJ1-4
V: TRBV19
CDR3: CASSRGKFSGNEKLFF

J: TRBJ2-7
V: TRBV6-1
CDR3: CASSEVAGAGEQYF

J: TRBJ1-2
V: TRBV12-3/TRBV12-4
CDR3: CASSPDRGYGYTF

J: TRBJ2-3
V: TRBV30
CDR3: CAWSAGGAGTDTQYF

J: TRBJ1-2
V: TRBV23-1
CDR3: CASSQMKGTRDINYGYTF

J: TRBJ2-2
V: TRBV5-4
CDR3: CASSSRGRWGELFF

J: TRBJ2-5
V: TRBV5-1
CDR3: CASSLDGGQGKGETQYF

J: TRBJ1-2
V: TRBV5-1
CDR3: CASSSSGIGYTF

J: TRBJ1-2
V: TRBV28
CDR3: CASRPTRGARGWTNYGYTF

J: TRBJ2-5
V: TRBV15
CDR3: CATSRDRAVRGETQYF